This T cell receptor beta chain emerged from a study of cytomegalovirus exposure and HLA in healthy donors. About the research overall: Inside one of the first data releases sat some 93 million unique TCRs taken from HLA-typed donors.

Germline V gene lookup returns CDR1 SEHNR and CDR2 FQNEAQ (reference sequence). The CDR3 spans 15 residues. Study-wide findings and caveats: Reported findings show TCR beta sequences accurately forecast HLA-A and HLA-B alleles in most subjects. About 87% or about 30% of the time was how often most TCR beta V segments were productive, according to an earlier analysis. When analyzed later, the rates of TCR association showed variation by HLA locus, with DRB1 the most and HLA-C the fewest.

Both 60 Vbeta primers and 13 Jbeta primers went into the PCR. Profiled with immunoSEQ multiplex PCR; TCRdb holds only in-frame clones, not every one. The sample table includes 70,000 or so clones. Worth noting for this clone: Its antigen is unknown. The junction and the germline gene differ at one end; a read error may be behind it. The sample has other DNA sequences that encode this CDR3 too.

The origin of this receptor is a man aged 40-50 years in good health and CMV-seronegative. Material: PBMCs. V gene TRBV7-9 combines with J gene TRBJ2-7, with D tentatively TRBD1 (6 bases). CDR3 bases: TGCGCCAGCAGCACTGCCCCACAGGGATCCTACGAGCAGTACTTC. Its protein is CASSTAPQGSYEQYF.